This TCR beta chain is from a study of beta chain features in type 1 diabetes (dated by TCRdb to 2017 to 2018). A note on the overall study: Patients and healthy donors did not differ in mean age, gender distribution, total cell number or subset yield. A total of about 100,000,000 sorted cells were examined across all samples, and RNA yield correlated strongly with the number of cells per subset. The study compared TCRB repertoires of sorted circulating CD4+ T cell subsets between recently diagnosed type 1 diabetes patients and matched healthy donors. Naive and central memory subsets were obtained from all 30 or so donors, but regulatory and stem cell-like memory subsets were isolated from only 8 patients and roughly eight healthy donors. The paper as a whole reports these results and caveats: Patients with type 1 diabetes made fewer insertions and deleted more nucleotides at VDJ recombination sites, implying thymic rearrangement abnormalities. Shorter templates might have been favored by PCR, but patient and control samples were amplified and corrected together, so both groups would have been affected equally by any skew. Because cDNA was sequenced instead of genomic DNA, activated cells with high expression could be over-represented, although the groups did not differ in activation or CD3 levels. Because the HLA sub-analyses included only small numbers of individuals, any influence of HLA type on TCRB rearrangement was left unresolved. Naive, central memory and regulatory TCRB repertoires appeared to be more alike among patients than among healthy donors. In all four CD4+ subsets, TCRB CDR3 length was moderately but significantly shorter in type 1 diabetes patients.

Measured from the cysteine to the phenylalanine, the CDR3 is 16 residues long. The CDR3 DNA has 48 bases and is translated from base 1. The germline V gene encodes CDR1 SGHDT and CDR2 YYEEEE. Germline trimming: 0 bases from V, 4 bases from J; junction bases outside gene matches: 6. This clone was seen a handful of times. The target of this receptor is not known. Qualities for individual bases were not recorded, and no much larger clone is one base off. Each donor gave one peripheral blood draw, about 110 mL on average, collected into heparinised tubes. Naive, central memory, regulatory and stem cell-like memory CD4+ T cells were sorted on a BD FACSAria II using a panel including CD45RO, CCR7, CD25, CD127, CD95 and CD27. A purity above 98% was achieved for all sorted populations. PBMCs were isolated right away by Lymphoprep density gradient centrifugation and were stained directly, without culture. To minimize batch effects, samples were stained and sorted in pairs, one healthy donor with one patient per experiment.

The High Capacity cDNA Reverse Transcription Kit was used to reverse transcribe all of the isolated RNA, meaning that expressed TCRB transcripts were what got sequenced. Naive, central memory and regulatory T cell samples underwent deep immunoSEQ sequencing, averaging around 4 million total reads per sample. After sorted cells were lysed in RLT buffer, RNA was extracted with DNase-treated RNeasy Micro or Mini kits, with the choice depending on cell number. Each cell subset was processed separately to prevent cross-contamination, with patient and healthy donor samples processed together. TCRB sequences were amplified from cDNA with the immunoSEQ multiplex PCR, producing 87-bp fragments spanning the CDR3 region. The amplicons were sequenced using the Illumina HiSeq platform. The paper's data handling went like this. PCR bias was computationally corrected using synthetic template baselines, reads within Hamming distance 2 were collapsed, and singletons that could not be merged were discarded. Reads were aligned to IMGT to assign V, D and J genes, CDR3 length, and insertions or deletions at six rearrangement sites. Within each subset, clonotype counts were normalized to sorted cell number, after which true diversity and Gini coefficients were computed with the tcR R package. The overlap coefficient, calculated on TCRB nucleotide sequences, was used to quantify repertoire sharing. TCRdb provides this immuneACCESS table in a form limited to in-frame rearrangements. Some clones are lacking; in checked studies, under half of them reflect an unresolved V gene, and why the rest are absent is not known. That table gives V, J and clone size, and the DNA gave D and trimming. Across this sample there are around 140,000 clones, with around 9% seen only once. 0.7% to 0.85% of the sample is taken by the ten largest.

The clonotype was recovered from a man aged 25-45 years with type 1 diabetes. The specimen was central memory CD4+ T cells from blood. The chain couples TRBV5-6 to TRBJ1-2; 10 central bases correspond to TRBD1. In nucleotides, the sequence is TGTGCCAGCAGCTTGGGATTGGGACAGGGGCTCTATGGCTACACCTTC. It is translated as CASSLGLGQGLYGYTF.